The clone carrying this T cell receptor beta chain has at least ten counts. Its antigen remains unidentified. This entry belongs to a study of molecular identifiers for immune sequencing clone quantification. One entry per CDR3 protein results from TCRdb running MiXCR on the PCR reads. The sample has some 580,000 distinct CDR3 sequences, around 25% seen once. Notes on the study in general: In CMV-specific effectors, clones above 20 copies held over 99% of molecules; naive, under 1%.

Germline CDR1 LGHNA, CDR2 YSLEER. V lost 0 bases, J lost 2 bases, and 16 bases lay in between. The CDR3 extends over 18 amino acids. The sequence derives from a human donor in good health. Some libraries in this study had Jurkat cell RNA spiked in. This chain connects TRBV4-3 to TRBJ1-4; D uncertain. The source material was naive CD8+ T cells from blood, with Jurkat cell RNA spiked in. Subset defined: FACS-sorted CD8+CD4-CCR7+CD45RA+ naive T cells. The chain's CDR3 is CASSQDWAGVGTNEKLFF. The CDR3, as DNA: TGCGCCAGCAGCCAAGATTGGGCCGGGGTTGGGACTAATGAAAAACTGTTTTTT.